The 28 T cell receptor beta chains below come from one sample, sequenced in a study of blood T cell repertoires in COVID-19. TCRdb's table, derived via immunoSEQ multiplex PCR, lists solely in-frame clones and lacks some. The table includes about 160,000 clones, over 70% detected once. Sequencing used peripheral blood. All receptors come from a man at least 80 years old with acute or convalescent COVID-19.

V usage is TRBV11-2 and J usage is TRBJ1-6; D remains unclear. V was cut by 1 base and J by 6 bases, with 10 bases left in between. The CDR3 is made up of 15 amino acids. From germline, CDR1 is SGHAT and CDR2 FQNNGV. DNA for the CDR3: TGTGCCAGCAGCTTAGTAACCGACTTTAATTCACCCCTCCACTTT. Translated: CASSLVTDFNSPLHF.

The V gene is TRBV9, the J gene TRBJ2-3; 10 positions match TRBD2. This CDR3 has 16 amino acids. Germline V CDR1 and CDR2: SGDLS, YYNGEE. V dropped 2 bases and J dropped 2; count of bases not matched to a gene: 5. This CDR3 is CASSVASGGFTDTQYF. The CDR3 coding sequence is TGTGCCAGCAGCGTGGCTAGCGGGGGATTCACAGATACGCAGTATTTT.

This chain uses TRBV7-3 with TRBJ2-7; D is perhaps TRBD2 (6 bases). Looked up from germline, CDR1 is SGHTA and CDR2 is FQGTGA. This CDR3 spans 16 amino acids. Trimming cost V 6 bases and J 2 bases, with 20 bases left between them. CDR3 in amino acids: CASRQENRDSTYEQYF. The CDR3 bases are TGTGCCAGCAGACAGGAGAACCGGGACTCAACCTACGAGCAGTACTTC.

This sequence joins TRBV5-1 and TRBJ2-5; D is possibly TRBD2 (5 bases). Germline lookup yields CDR1 SGHRS and CDR2 YFSETQ. The CDR3 consists of 15 residues. The ends were cut back, 2 bases at V and 5 bases at J, with 16 bases in the middle. The CDR3 protein is CASSLSDPGIETQYF. CDR3 sequence (DNA): TGCGCCAGCAGCTTAAGCGACCCGGGGATTGAGACCCAGTACTTC.

The chain links TRBV19 to TRBJ2-1; 7 nucleotides agree with TRBD2. The CDR3 consists of 14 residues. V shed 6 bases, J shed 8 bases, and the junction held 10 bases outside the gene matches. Germline CDR1 LNHDA, CDR2 SQIVND (reference sequence). This chain's CDR3 is CASSLRTSADEQFF. Here the CDR3 DNA reads TGTGCCAGTAGCCTCCGGACTAGTGCCGATGAGCAGTTCTTC.

V is TRBV18 and J is TRBJ1-6, with 8 bases identical to TRBD1. CDR1 and CDR2 (germline): KGHSH, LQKENI. The CDR3 is 14 amino acids. V was clipped by 4 bases and J by 9 bases; unmatched bases: 5. This CDR3 reads CASSLGQGGSPLHF. The CDR3 coding sequence is TGTGCCAGCTCACTTGGACAGGGCGGTTCACCCCTCCACTTT.

J is TRBJ1-5 and V is TRBV3-1 (or the pseudogene TRBV3-2); possibly TRBD1 for D (5 bases). The CDR3 sequence is 14 residues long. Germline CDR1 and CDR2: LGHDT and YNNKEL (reference sequence). V dropped 2 bases and J dropped 5 bases, with 10 bases sitting between them. The CDR3 DNA reads as TGTGCCAGCAGCCAATCGGGGGGTTATCAGCCCCAGCATTTT. Translated, it gives CASSQSGGYQPQHF.

This rearrangement joins TRBV14 to TRBJ2-5, with D tentatively TRBD2 (5 bases). Trimming pared 0 bases from V and 7 bases from J, leaving 12 bases between. Per germline, CDR1 SGHDN and CDR2 FVKESK. The CDR3 totals 14 residues. CDR3 sequence (DNA): TGTGCCAGCAGCCAAGACACCCTAAGCGGGACCCAGTACTTC. Translation gives CASSQDTLSGTQYF. The full variable domain, completed using reference TRBV14 and TRBJ2-5, is EAGVTQFPSHSVIEKGQTVTLRCDPISGHDNLYWYRRVMGKEIKFLLHFVKESKQDESGMPNNRFLAERTGGTYSTLKVQPAELEDSGVYFCASSQDTLSGTQYFGPGTRLLVL.

The gene calls are TRBV19 and TRBJ2-1, with TRBD1 identical over 10 bases. CDR3 length: 15 amino acids. Trimming removed 4 bases from V and 7 bases from J; junction bases left unmatched: 7. Germline V gene data show CDR1 as LNHDA and CDR2 as SQIVND (reference sequence). CDR3 residues: CASSKGQGVLNEQFF. The CDR3 nucleotides are TGTGCCAGTAGTAAAGGACAGGGGGTTCTGAATGAGCAGTTCTTC. Together with reference TRBV19 and TRBJ2-1, the CDR3 gives the full variable domain: DGGITQSPKYLFRKEGQNVTLSCEQNLNHDAMYWYRQDPGQGLRLIYYSQIVNDFQKGDIAEGYSVSREKKESFPLTVTSAQKNPTAFYLCASSKGQGVLNEQFFGPGTRLTVL.

The chain joins TRBV9 to TRBJ1-1; 10 positions match TRBD1. Germline V gene sequence: CDR1 SGDLS, CDR2 YYNGEE. The ends lost 4 bases at V and 5 bases at J; junction bases unmatched: 11. The CDR3 is made up of 16 amino acids. The CDR3 bases are TGTGCCAGCAGCCCCCGACAGGGGGCGCTGAGAACTGAAGCTTTCTTT. Translated: CASSPRQGALRTEAFF.

CDR3 nucleotides: TGTGCCAGCAGCTTAGATAACTATCTTTCCTACGAGCAGTACTTC. It codes for CASSLDNYLSYEQYF. The chain uses TRBV11-2 and TRBJ2-7; no firm D call. V was trimmed by 0 bases and J by 1 base, leaving 10 bases between them. Germline values: CDR1 SGHAT, CDR2 FQNNGV. The CDR3 loop spans 15 amino acids. The whole variable domain, remainder taken from reference TRBV11-2 and TRBJ2-7, is EAGVAQSPRYKIIEKRQSVAFWCNPISGHATLYWYQQILGQGPKLLIQFQNNGVVDDSQLPKDRFSAERLKGVDSTLKIQPAKLEDSAVYLCASSLDNYLSYEQYFGPGTRLTVT.

V is TRBV6-1 and J is TRBJ1-6; tentative D call: TRBD1 (5 bases). The CDR3 totals 17 residues. CDR1 and CDR2 (germline): MNHNS, SASEGT. The ends were cut back, 3 bases at V and 0 bases at J, with 12 bases in the middle. CDR3 sequence: CASSDPPGNSYNSPLHF. In nucleotides, the CDR3 is TGTGCCAGCAGTGACCCCCCAGGGAACTCCTATAATTCACCCCTCCACTTT.

The CDR3 DNA reads TGTGCCAGCAGCCCCGGACAGAAAAACATTCAGTACTTC. This encodes CASSPGQKNIQYF. The chain couples TRBV5-4 to TRBJ2-4, with D maybe TRBD1 (6 bases). CDR1 SGHNT and CDR2 YYREEE come from the germline V gene (reference sequence). Trimming left V 4 bases short and J 4 bases short, with 9 bases between. The CDR3 consists of 13 residues.

The chain employs TRBV2 and TRBJ1-5; D not resolved. The CDR3 length is 13 residues. Germline V CDR1 and CDR2: SNHLY, FYNNEI. Trimming took off 4 bases at V and 2 bases at J, with 6 bases between the two ends. CDR3 coding DNA: TGTGCCAGCAGTGGCCGGGGCAATCAGCCCCAGCATTTT. Translating it yields CASSGRGNQPQHF.

This clone was counted a few times. The rearrangement links TRBV9 to TRBJ2-3, with 10 bases that match TRBD2. Germline V gene sequence: CDR1 SGDLS, CDR2 YYNGEE. The CDR3 totals 18 residues. Trimming cost V 4 bases and J 5 bases; bases outside gene matches: 16. The chain's CDR3 is CASSPRPGTSAYQDTQYF. CDR3 in DNA: TGTGCCAGCAGCCCTCGCCCAGGGACTAGCGCCTACCAAGATACGCAGTATTTT.

The chain has TRBV9 and TRBJ2-5; 9 bases are a match to TRBD2. J lost 5 bases, V lost 1 base, and 12 bases had no gene match. This CDR3 is 17 amino acids long. CDR1 is SGDLS, CDR2 YYNGEE, per germline. CDR3 protein: CASSVSGGGAGRETQYF. The CDR3 bases are TGTGCCAGCAGCGTATCCGGCGGGGGGGCTGGTCGGGAGACCCAGTACTTC.

V is TRBV5-1 and J is TRBJ2-3; TRBD2 is a possible D gene (5 bases). Trimming shortened V by 4 bases and J by 2 bases, and 14 bases separated the two germline ends. CDR3 length: 15 residues. CDR1 is SGHRS and CDR2 is YFSETQ in the germline V gene. The CDR3, as DNA: TGCGCCAGCAGCATACAGCCGACTATCACAGATACGCAGTATTTT. Encoded protein: CASSIQPTITDTQYF. Variable domain in full (rest from reference TRBV5-1 and TRBJ2-3): KAGVTQTPRYLIKTRGQQVTLSCSPISGHRSVSWYQQTPGQGLQFLFEYFSETQRNKGNFPGRFSGRQFSNSRSEMNVSTLELGDSALYLCASSIQPTITDTQYFGPGTRLTVL.

V usage is TRBV9 and J usage is TRBJ1-4, with unresolved D. The length of the CDR3 is 16 residues. The V and J ends lost 1 base and 8 bases respectively, with 18 bases between them. Germline assignment: CDR1 SGDLS and CDR2 YYNGEE. CDR3 DNA: TGTGCCAGCAGCGTACTGTCCGGTCCGCCGAACGAAAAACTGTTTTTT. This codes for CASSVLSGPPNEKLFF.

The chain combines TRBV10-3 with TRBJ1-1; 7 nucleotides align to TRBD1. CDR1 is ENHRY and CDR2 is SYGVKD in the germline V gene. The V and J ends lost 1 base and 4 bases, in that order; junction bases with no gene match: 3. The CDR3 length is 14 residues. DNA for the CDR3: TGTGCCATCAGTGAGTTGACAGGGCGCACTGAAGCTTTCTTT. The encoded protein is CAISELTGRTEAFF.

J is TRBJ2-7 and V is TRBV6-5; a weak D match, TRBD1 (6 bases). Per the germline V gene, CDR1 is MNHEY and CDR2 is SVGAGI. The CDR3 extends over 15 amino acids. V lost 6 bases and J 3 bases, leaving 18 bases between the germline ends. CDR3 bases: TGTGCCAGCAGAGCAGGGGTAGGTTTCCTCTACGAGCAGTACTTC. Translating it yields CASRAGVGFLYEQYF.

V and J are TRBV6-1 and TRBJ2-6; TRBD2 matches 14 bases. The germline gives CDR1 MNHNS, CDR2 SASEGT. V lost 2 bases and J lost 4; bases outside the gene matches: 13. The CDR3 is 21 residues long. The CDR3 coding sequence is TGTGCCAGCAGTGAATTGTCGGCGGGACTAGCGGGAGTGGGAGGGGCCAACGTCCTGACTTTC. It is translated as CASSELSAGLAGVGGANVLTF.

This rearrangement joins TRBV19 to TRBJ1-2; 9 nucleotides match TRBD1. There are 13 residues in the CDR3. V trimming: 6 bases; J trimming: 4 bases; junction bases outside the gene matches: 3. Germline loops: CDR1 LNHDA, CDR2 SQIVND (reference sequence). The CDR3 nucleotides read TGTGCCAGTAGAGGACAGGGGCGCTATGGCTACACCTTC. Its protein is CASRGQGRYGYTF.

The chain recombines TRBV5-1 with TRBJ1-2; D gene ambiguous. The germline V and J ends were trimmed by 6 bases and 4 bases, with 16 bases remaining between them. This CDR3 spans 14 amino acids. Germline CDR1 reads SGHRS; CDR2 reads YFSETQ. Written as DNA, the CDR3 is TGCGCCAGCAACGTCGGCGGATCCACCTATGGCTACACCTTC. It encodes CASNVGGSTYGYTF.

The CDR3 sequence: CASSQRQGSSYEQYF. The CDR3 DNA sequence: TGTGCCAGCAGCCAGAGGCAGGGGAGCTCCTACGAGCAGTACTTC. The V gene is TRBV3-1 (or the pseudogene TRBV3-2), the J gene TRBJ2-7; a weak D match, TRBD1 (6 bases). This CDR3 is built from 15 residues. Trimming removed 3 bases from V and 0 bases from J, with 12 bases in between. CDR1 LGHDT and CDR2 YNNKEL come from the germline V gene (reference sequence).

This chain uses TRBV5-1 with TRBJ2-2; 9 nucleotides match TRBD1. This CDR3 is 16 amino acids long. CDR1 is SGHRS and CDR2 is YFSETQ in the germline V gene. Losses at the gene ends were 0 bases for V and 5 bases for J; bases not matched to a gene: 5. This CDR3 reads CASSLVGQGVTGELFF. CDR3 DNA sequence: TGCGCCAGCAGCTTGGTGGGACAGGGTGTAACCGGGGAGCTGTTTTTT. Based on the CDR3 plus reference TRBV5-1 and TRBJ2-2, the full variable domain is KAGVTQTPRYLIKTRGQQVTLSCSPISGHRSVSWYQQTPGQGLQFLFEYFSETQRNKGNFPGRFSGRQFSNSRSEMNVSTLELGDSALYLCASSLVGQGVTGELFFGEGSRLTVL.

The J gene is TRBJ1-2, the V gene TRBV25-1, with TRBD1 matching 10 bases. The CDR3 consists of 15 residues. Germline V CDR1 and CDR2: MGHDK, SYGVNS. V gave up 2 bases and J gave up 2 bases; unmatched junction bases: 2. For the CDR3, the DNA is TGTGCCAGCAGTGAACCGGGACAGGGGAACTATGGCTACACCTTC. Translated: CASSEPGQGNYGYTF.

The CDR3 is CASSPGTGTSSSYEQYF. Written as DNA, the CDR3 is TGTGCCAGCAGCCCCGGGACCGGGACTAGCAGCTCCTACGAGCAGTACTTC. V and J are TRBV9 and TRBJ2-7; 9 positions agree with TRBD2. Germline V gives CDR1 SGDLS, CDR2 YYNGEE. With 4 bases clipped from V and 0 bases from J, the junction kept 11 bases outside the gene matches. The CDR3 is 17 amino acids.

The gene calls are TRBV7-2 and TRBJ2-5; 8 positions agree with TRBD2. The germline V gene has CDR1 SGHTA and CDR2 FQGNSA. V lost 1 base to trimming and J lost 3 bases; unmatched junction nucleotides: 4. The CDR3 loop spans 15 amino acids. The CDR3 loop is CASSLGGGPEETQYF. CDR3 nucleotides: TGTGCCAGCAGCTTAGGCGGGGGGCCTGAAGAGACCCAGTACTTC.